Listed below are T cell receptor beta chains from one sample, sequenced in a study of blood T cell repertoires in COVID-19. Sequencing used immunoSEQ multiplex PCR; TCRdb keeps in-frame clones, though not all of them. The sample has about 200,000 clones; 70% to 90% are singletons. The sample comprised peripheral blood. The receptors here all came from a woman older than 75 with acute or convalescent COVID-19. CDR3s include the opening cysteine and the closing phenylalanine or tryptophan. The D gene is left open where the match is weak. Size is omitted from some rows. Given values are once, few, many or a class for expanded clones.

D gene,clone size,J gene,V gene,CDR3 protein,CDR3 DNA
-,once,TRBJ1-5,TRBV18,CASSPQSTGGGKPQHF,TGTGCCAGCTCTCCTCAATCAACAGGTGGGGGGAAGCCCCAGCATTTT
-,-,TRBJ1-5,TRBV18,CASSPRFTDYNQPQHF,TGTGCCAGCTCACCAAGGTTTACAGATTACAATCAGCCCCAGCATTTT
TRBD2,-,TRBJ2-1,TRBV27,CASRANGLAGGREQFF,TGTGCCAGCAGGGCCAACGGACTAGCGGGAGGGCGTGAGCAGTTCTTC
-,-,TRBJ1-6,TRBV18,CASSLSRDYNSPLHF,TGTGCCAGCTCCCTCTCCCGGGACTATAATTCACCCCTCCACTTT
TRBD2,-,TRBJ2-1,TRBV7-2,CASSIPTSGRNEQFF,TGTGCCAGCAGCATACCGACTAGCGGGAGAAATGAGCAGTTCTTC
-,-,TRBJ1-1,TRBV5-8,CASSLAGLLVAFF,TGTGCCAGCAGCTTGGCCGGGTTGTTGGTGGCTTTCTTT
-,once,TRBJ1-1,TRBV5-1,CASSADRNTEAFF,TGCGCCAGCAGCGCTGACAGGAACACTGAAGCTTTCTTT
TRBD1,-,TRBJ1-1,TRBV29-1,CSVGSPTGPEAFF,TGCAGCGTTGGTTCCCCGACAGGGCCTGAAGCTTTCTTT
TRBD1,-,TRBJ2-5,TRBV6-1,CASSERDRGWETQYF,TGTGCCAGCAGTGAAAGGGACAGGGGATGGGAGACCCAGTACTTC
TRBD2,-,TRBJ2-7,TRBV10-3,CAIGRANEQYF,TGTGCCATCGGGAGGGCCAACGAGCAGTACTTC
-,-,TRBJ1-5,TRBV2,CASARDWYQPQHF,TGTGCCAGCGCCCGGGATTGGTATCAGCCCCAGCATTTT
-,-,TRBJ1-3,TRBV6-6,CASSYLPGSGNTIYF,TGTGCCAGCAGTTACCTTCCGGGCTCTGGAAACACCATATATTTT
-,-,TRBJ2-7,TRBV6-5,CASSYSKQGNYEQYF,TGTGCCAGCAGTTACTCGAAGCAGGGGAACTACGAGCAGTACTTC
-,-,TRBJ2-5,TRBV24-1,CATSDSGLGQETQYF,TGTGCCACCAGTGATTCGGGACTCGGGCAAGAGACCCAGTACTTC
-,-,TRBJ1-4,TRBV6-5,CATTGGSEKLFF,TGTGCCACAACGGGAGGGTCTGAAAAACTGTTTTTT
-,-,TRBJ1-1,TRBV18,CASLGATEAFF,TGTGCCAGCTTGGGGGCCACTGAAGCTTTCTTT
TRBD1,-,TRBJ1-2,TRBV7-2,CASSPQQGASIEGYTF,TGTGCCAGCAGCCCACAACAGGGGGCCAGTATAGAAGGCTACACCTTC
-,-,TRBJ2-2,TRBV18,CASSLAAGNTGELFF,TGTGCCAGCTCTTTAGCAGCGGGGAACACCGGGGAGCTGTTTTTT
TRBD1,once,TRBJ2-3,TRBV11-2,CASSFGRTGDSTQYF,TGTGCCAGCAGCTTCGGCCGGACAGGGGATTCTACGCAGTATTTT
-,-,TRBJ2-7,TRBV27,CASSLGGQVVEQYF,TGTGCCAGCAGTTTAGGAGGGCAGGTAGTCGAGCAGTACTTC
TRBD1,-,TRBJ1-1,TRBV5-1,CASSPGPQGANTEAFF,TGCGCCAGCAGCCCGGGACCCCAGGGGGCGAACACTGAAGCTTTCTTT
-,-,TRBJ2-1,TRBV7-6,CASGTGPYNEQFF,TGTGCCAGCGGTACGGGTCCTTACAATGAGCAGTTCTTC
TRBD1,few,TRBJ1-1,TRBV11-2,CASSLGDRENTEAFF,TGTGCCAGCAGCTTGGGGGACAGGGAGAACACTGAAGCTTTCTTT
TRBD1,once,TRBJ1-1,TRBV2,CASRGQGITEAFF,TGTGCCAGCAGAGGACAGGGGATCACTGAAGCTTTCTTT
-,-,TRBJ2-7,TRBV12-3/TRBV12-4,CASSFLGADEQYF,TGTGCCAGCAGTTTCCTGGGAGCAGACGAGCAGTACTTC
-,-,TRBJ1-3,TRBV2,CASSAGHPSGNTIYF,TGTGCCAGCAGTGCAGGCCACCCCTCTGGAAACACCATATATTTT
-,-,TRBJ1-5,TRBV18,CASSSGLRDQPQHF,TGTGCCAGCTCTTCGGGACTTCGGGATCAGCCCCAGCATTTT
TRBD1,-,TRBJ1-2,TRBV2,CASSVSGTGPSGYTF,TGTGCCAGCAGTGTATCCGGGACAGGTCCCAGTGGCTACACCTTC
-,-,TRBJ2-7,TRBV9,CASSVGTAPYEQYF,TGTGCCAGCAGCGTAGGAACAGCCCCCTACGAGCAGTACTTC
-,-,TRBJ1-1,TRBV12-5,CASGLQENTEAFF,TGTGCTAGTGGTTTACAGGAGAACACTGAAGCTTTCTTT
TRBD1,-,TRBJ2-1,TRBV2,CASRTGGSYNEQFF,TGTGCCAGCCGGACAGGGGGGTCCTACAATGAGCAGTTCTTC
-,-,TRBJ1-1,TRBV4-1,CASSQEGGTRTEAFF,TGCGCCAGCAGCCAAGAAGGGGGTACGAGGACTGAAGCTTTCTTT
-,-,TRBJ1-3,TRBV18,CASSPYRGDWNTIYF,TGTGCCAGCTCACCGTATAGGGGTGATTGGAACACCATATATTTT
TRBD1,-,TRBJ1-3,TRBV28,CASWDRTKDTIYF,TGTGCCAGCTGGGACAGGACGAAGGACACCATATATTTT
TRBD2,-,TRBJ2-5,TRBV5-4,CASSWTSGSSETQYF,TGTGCCAGCAGCTGGACTAGCGGGAGTTCGGAGACCCAGTACTTC
-,-,TRBJ1-6,TRBV30,CAWSPPPGWHSPLHF,TGTGCCTGGAGCCCACCCCCAGGGTGGCATTCACCCCTCCACTTT
-,-,TRBJ1-3,TRBV7-2,CASSPQWSTSGNTIYF,TGTGCCAGCAGCCCCCAGTGGAGTACCTCTGGAAACACCATATATTTT
TRBD2,-,TRBJ2-7,TRBV3-1/TRBV3-2,CASSQRLAVGYEQYF,TGTGCCAGCAGCCAAAGACTAGCGGTTGGTTACGAGCAGTACTTC
-,once,TRBJ1-1,TRBV19,CASSHNDEAEAFF,TGTGCCAGTAGCCACAACGACGAGGCTGAAGCTTTCTTT
TRBD1,-,TRBJ2-1,TRBV27,CASSLAPGTGMHEQFF,TGTGCCAGCAGTTTAGCCCCCGGGACAGGGATGCATGAGCAGTTCTTC
TRBD2,-,TRBJ2-2,TRBV7-9,CASSRSGSDTGELFF,TGTGCCAGCAGCCGTAGCGGGAGTGACACCGGGGAGCTGTTTTTT
TRBD1,-,TRBJ2-3,TRBV5-6,CASSQTGADTQYF,TGTGCCAGCAGCCAAACAGGGGCAGATACGCAGTATTTT
-,-,TRBJ2-7,TRBV28,CASSRGYEQYF,TGTGCCAGTTCACGCGGGTACGAGCAGTACTTC
-,-,TRBJ1-3,TRBV19,CASSKGGSGNTIYF,TGTGCCAGTAGTAAAGGGGGCTCTGGAAACACCATATATTTT
TRBD2,-,TRBJ2-7,TRBV7-8,CASSPLGRGGRALSYEQYF,TGTGCCAGCAGCCCACTAGGCCGAGGCGGGAGGGCTCTATCCTACGAGCAGTACTTC
-,-,TRBJ2-1,TRBV19,CASSRGGMSYNEQFF,TGTGCCAGTAGTCGCGGCGGGATGTCCTACAATGAGCAGTTCTTC
TRBD1,-,TRBJ2-3,TRBV24-1,CATSDQSGTAVITDTQYF,TGTGCCACCAGTGATCAATCCGGGACAGCCGTCATCACAGATACGCAGTATTTT
TRBD2,-,TRBJ2-3,TRBV7-2,CASTDRLAGMGDTQYF,TGTGCCAGCACCGATAGACTAGCGGGAATGGGAGATACGCAGTATTTT